This TCR beta chain was profiled in a study of shared clonotypes between healthy human individuals. Every subset had its genomic DNA shared out evenly among several immunoSEQ plates. Repertoires were generated with immunoSEQ multiplex PCR, while TCRdb's copy carries only in-frame clones and drops some. The profile covers a few million clones, with around nine tenths appearing a single time and over 0.12% taken by the ten largest. Adults of Caucasian background living in Nashville, Tennessee made up all donors. Researchers partitioned CD4+ cells into CD45RA+ naive and CD45RA-negative memory subsets. The V and J ends lost 5 bases and 4 bases, in that order; junction bases with no gene match: 23. Looked up from germline, CDR1 is MDHEN and CDR2 is SYDVKM. The CDR3 is made up of 20 amino acids.

The sequencing input was naive CD4+ T cells sorted from blood. Specified subset: CD45RA+ positively selected. The chain couples TRBV28 to TRBJ1-2; 9 bases match TRBD1. The source is a man between 18 and 29 years old in good health. CDR3 region: CASSTGTGRPIRVRGYGYTF. In DNA form, the CDR3 reads TGTGCCAGCAGTACCGGGACAGGGAGACCGATCCGGGTTAGAGGCTATGGCTACACCTTC.